This record concerns one TCR beta chain sequence. The CDR3 consists of 13 residues. With 3 bases removed from V and 3 bases from J, the gap between germline ends came to 8 bases. Germline V gene data show CDR1 as SNHLY and CDR2 as FYNNEI. This entry belongs to a study of control samples from healthy donors and cancer patients. Assay used: immunoSEQ multiplex PCR; TCRdb lists only in-frame clones, some missing. The profile shows about 200,000 clones, about 89% of them singletons. The chain combines TRBV2 with TRBJ1-2; D gene unclear. Sequencing was carried out using blood. The receptor comes from a man aged 30 to 39 in good health. The CDR3 nucleotides read TGTGCCAGCAGTGACGGGAGCTACTATGGCTACACCTTC. This encodes CASSDGSYYGYTF.